The clone carrying this TCR beta chain was counted a single time. The record originates from a study of cytomegalovirus exposure and HLA in healthy donors. The CDR3 contains 15 residues. The germline V gene has CDR1 MNHNY and CDR2 SVGAGI (reference sequence). V was clipped by 5 bases and J by 8 bases; unmatched bases: 13. Vbeta (60) and Jbeta (13) primers were used in the PCR. Repertoires were generated with immunoSEQ multiplex PCR, while TCRdb's copy carries only in-frame clones and drops some. This sample has around 110,000 clones, with 8.5% to 10% found just once. The chain is built from TRBV6-6 and TRBJ1-2; TRBD1 aligns across 8 bases. The specimen sequenced was PBMCs. The clonotype originates from a man younger than 40 in good health and CMV-seronegative. CDR3 sequence reads: CASSPLDRVLGGYTF. CDR3 coding DNA: TGTGCCAGCAGTCCCCTGGACAGGGTGTTAGGCGGCTACACCTTC.